Sequencing of this T cell receptor beta chain was carried out in a study of shared clonotypes between healthy human individuals. With regard to this clone: Its specificity is not known. One base away lies a much larger clone, so this may be a sequencing read error. The identical CDR3 is also encoded by other nucleotide sequences in the sample.

Notes on the study in general: Some clonotypes were shared by all four sorted-subset donors, while others were not shared. The non-shared ones had lower generation probabilities than the shared ones. Memory subsets generally showed lower estimated richness than naive subsets.

In the naive CD8 group, cells lacked CD45RO and were positively selected for CCR7, so terminally differentiated effector memory CD45RA+ cells were left out. All of the donors resided in Nashville, Tennessee, and each was a Caucasian adult. This CDR3 is 13 amino acids long. V lost 0 bases and J lost 1, with 4 bases in between. Germline V gene lookup returns CDR1 SGHNT and CDR2 YYREEE (reference sequence). Source study methods: Filtering differed, since immunoSEQ gave only junction sequences and no quality scores. TCRdb keeps only in-frame clones here, not all; method: immunoSEQ multiplex PCR. That table is the source of V, J and clone size, and D and trimming were worked out from the DNA. The sample yields some 1,900,000 clones, over 85% seen once.

The sequencing sample was made of naive CD8+ T cells sorted from blood. This sequence originates from a man younger than 30 in good health. This chain uses TRBV5-4 with TRBJ1-1; D is ambiguous. DNA for the CDR3: TGTGCCAGCAGCTTGGGAGGGAACACTGAAGCTTTCTTT. The encoded protein is CASSLGGNTEAFF.